One and the same sample provided the 22 T cell receptor beta chains below, sequenced in a study of blood T cell repertoires in COVID-19. Data came from immunoSEQ multiplex PCR; TCRdb stores just in-frame clones and leaves some out. The table includes about 31,000 clones, about 91% detected once. The sequencing sample was made of peripheral blood. The receptors were gathered from a human donor in a cohort sampled during active COVID-19.

This chain links TRBV6-6 with TRBJ1-5, with D possibly TRBD1 on 6 matching bases. The CDR3 sequence is 14 residues long. Germline V CDR1 and CDR2: MNHNY, SVGAGI (reference sequence). The V gene lost 7 bases and the J gene lost 4 bases, with 14 bases spanning the gap. The CDR3: CASTIQGTNQPQHF. The CDR3 DNA sequence: TGTGCCAGCACCATACAGGGCACGAATCAGCCCCAGCATTTT.

This clone was seen a few times. This sequence joins TRBV9 and TRBJ2-2, with 12 bases identical to TRBD2. V gave up 2 bases and J gave up 6 bases; unmatched junction bases: 2. This CDR3 is 15 amino acids long. Germline CDR1 and CDR2: SGDLS and YYNGEE. The CDR3 is CASSVTSGSSGELFF. CDR3 DNA: TGTGCCAGCAGCGTGACTAGCGGGAGCTCCGGGGAGCTGTTTTTT. The complete variable domain, with remaining parts taken from reference TRBV9 and TRBJ2-2, reads DSGVTQTPKHLITATGQRVTLRCSPRSGDLSVYWYQQSLDQGLQFLIQYYNGEERAKGNILERFSAQQFPDLHSELNLSSLELGDSALYFCASSVTSGSSGELFFGEGSRLTVL.

This clone was seen more than once but under ten times. This chain connects TRBV24-1 to TRBJ2-2; no definite D call. V shed 7 bases and J shed 2 bases, with 7 bases lying between them. Looked up from germline, CDR1 is KGHDR and CDR2 is SFDVKD. The CDR3 extends over 13 amino acids. The CDR3 bases are TGTGCCACCAGCAGCGTCAACACCGGGGAGCTGTTTTTT. It translates to CATSSVNTGELFF.

The V gene is TRBV7-8, the J gene TRBJ1-5; D not certain. The CDR3 runs to 15 residues. Germline loops: CDR1 SGHVS, CDR2 FQNEAQ. V lost 0 bases to trimming and J lost 5 bases, with 11 bases between them. As DNA, the CDR3 is TGTGCCAGCAGCTTAGCCGGGAGTTTAGATCAGCCCCAGCATTTT. Encoded protein: CASSLAGSLDQPQHF.

The rearrangement joins TRBV2 to TRBJ2-5, with D possibly TRBD1 on 6 matching bases. In germline, CDR1 is SNHLY, CDR2 FYNNEI. Between the trimmed V and J ends, which lost 8 bases and 4 bases, there was a span of 23 bases. The CDR3 runs 16 residues. CDR3: CASGKGARQVGETQYF. CDR3 nucleotides: TGTGCCAGCGGAAAAGGGGCACGACAGGTTGGAGAGACCCAGTACTTC.

The rearrangement uses TRBV6-6 and TRBJ1-2, with D perhaps matching TRBD1 (5 bases). The CDR3 has 16 amino acids. Germline CDR1 is MNHNY and CDR2 is SVGAGI (reference sequence). Trimming took off 0 bases at V and 8 bases at J, with 19 bases between the two ends. The CDR3 loop reads CASSYSISAGWRGYTF. The CDR3 nucleotides are TGTGCCAGCAGTTACTCGATCTCGGCAGGGTGGCGGGGCTACACCTTC.

This sequence joins TRBV29-1 and TRBJ1-2; D may be TRBD1 (6 bases). The V gene's germline CDR1 is SQVTM and CDR2 ANQGSEA. The CDR3 length is 12 residues. V lost 6 bases and J 4 bases, leaving 12 bases between the germline ends. The CDR3 protein is CSVAGESYGYTF. The CDR3 DNA sequence: TGCAGCGTGGCAGGGGAGAGCTATGGCTACACCTTC.

The chain uses TRBV7-2 and TRBJ1-1; TRBD1 is a possible D gene (5 bases). CDR1 SGHTA and CDR2 FQGNSA come from the germline V gene. V was trimmed by 5 bases and J by 0 bases, leaving 13 bases between them. The CDR3 runs to 15 residues. In DNA form, the CDR3 reads TGTGCCAGCAGCGCCCGGACACCTCTGAACACTGAAGCTTTCTTT. Translated, it gives CASSARTPLNTEAFF.

V is TRBV25-1 and J is TRBJ1-1; tentatively, D is TRBD1 (5 bases). With 5 bases removed from V and 7 bases from J, the gap between germline ends came to 11 bases. The CDR3 totals 12 residues. Germline lookup yields CDR1 MGHDK and CDR2 SYGVNS. CDR3 DNA sequence: TGTGCCAGCAGTAGAGGACACCTTGAAGCTTTCTTT. Its protein is CASSRGHLEAFF.

The chain joins TRBV3-1 (or the pseudogene TRBV3-2) to TRBJ1-1; D is possibly TRBD1 (6 bases). Germline values: CDR1 LGHDT, CDR2 YNNKEL (reference sequence). Trimming stripped 4 bases from V and 1 base from J, with 10 bases between. The CDR3 runs to 14 residues. CDR3 DNA sequence: TGTGCCAGCAGCCTGGGGGCGGGGAACACTGAAGCTTTCTTT. It codes for CASSLGAGNTEAFF.

In its sample, this clone was seen once. This sequence joins TRBV7-2 and TRBJ2-3, with D hard to call. Per the germline V gene, CDR1 is SGHTA and CDR2 is FQGNSA. The CDR3 loop spans 13 amino acids. V shed 3 bases and J shed 0 bases, with 4 bases lying between them. This CDR3 is CASSFSSTDTQYF. In DNA, the CDR3 is TGTGCCAGCAGCTTCTCTAGCACAGATACGCAGTATTTT. Together with reference TRBV7-2 and TRBJ2-3, the CDR3 gives the full variable domain: GAGVSQSPSNKVTEKGKDVELRCDPISGHTALYWYRQSLGQGLEFLIYFQGNSAPDKSGLPSDRFSAERTGGSVSTLTIQRTQQEDSAVYLCASSFSSTDTQYFGPGTRLTVL.

Written as DNA, the CDR3 is TGTGCCAGCAGCTTAGCGTCCGTGAACACTGAAGCTTTCTTT. Its protein product is CASSLASVNTEAFF. The rearrangement uses TRBV11-1 and TRBJ1-1; D is uncertain. Trimming cost V 0 bases and J 0 bases, with 5 bases left between them. Germline lookup yields CDR1 SGHAT and CDR2 FQDESV (reference sequence). This CDR3 has 14 residues.

The V gene is TRBV6-2 or TRBV6-3, the J gene TRBJ1-4; D is ambiguous. The CDR3 spans 11 residues. Trimming removed 4 bases at V and 13 bases at J, with 10 bases between. The germline CDR1 and CDR2 sequences are MNHEY and SVGEGT. The CDR3 nucleotides read TGTGCCAGCAGTTCAACTCGAAGACTGTTTTTT. This sequence encodes CASSSTRRLFF.

The chain recombines TRBV6-5 with TRBJ1-2; 9 bases map to TRBD1. The CDR3 extends over 14 amino acids. The germline V gene encodes CDR1 MNHEY and CDR2 SVGAGI. Trimming removed 3 bases from V and 5 bases from J; junction bases left unmatched: 4. The CDR3 bases are TGTGCCAGCAGTTATCAACAGGGGGCTTATGGCTACACCTTC. Amino acid sequence: CASSYQQGAYGYTF.

This clone turned up a few times. The chain recombines TRBV19 with TRBJ1-2; the D gene is possibly TRBD1 (5 bases). The V and J ends lost 8 bases and 8 bases respectively, with 18 bases between them. Germline-derived CDR1 and CDR2 are LNHDA and SQIVND (reference sequence). The CDR3 runs to 13 residues. CDR3 sequence reads: CASALTLWGGYTF. The CDR3 DNA is TGTGCCAGTGCGCTAACGTTATGGGGCGGCTACACCTTC.

The chain is built from TRBV27 and TRBJ2-7, with 10 bases identical to TRBD2. The trim removed 9 bases at V and 7 bases at J, leaving 9 bases unmatched. The CDR3 loop spans 13 amino acids. CDR1 and CDR2 from the germline V gene are MNHEY and SMNVEV (reference sequence). CDR3 protein: CASKTSGMLEQYV. Here the CDR3 DNA reads TGTGCCAGTAAAACTAGCGGGATGTTAGAGCAGTACGTC.

The J gene is TRBJ2-5, the V gene TRBV9, with D possibly matching TRBD2 (7 bases). V lost 0 bases and J lost 1, with 16 bases in between. Germline-derived CDR1 and CDR2 are SGDLS and YYNGEE. The CDR3 has 17 residues. CDR3 nucleotide sequence: TGTGCCAGCAGCGTAGTAATCGGGGGGCGGCGCCAAGAGACCCAGTACTTC. The encoded protein is CASSVVIGGRRQETQYF. Supplemented by reference TRBV9 and TRBJ2-5, the full variable domain reads DSGVTQTPKHLITATGQRVTLRCSPRSGDLSVYWYQQSLDQGLQFLIQYYNGEERAKGNILERFSAQQFPDLHSELNLSSLELGDSALYFCASSVVIGGRRQETQYFGPGTRLLVL.

The V call is TRBV10-3, the J call TRBJ1-1; D is possibly TRBD1 (6 bases). V was clipped by 10 bases and J by 1 base, with 10 bases between them. Germline V gene lookup returns CDR1 ENHRY and CDR2 SYGVKD. The CDR3 spans 12 residues. CDR3 protein: CATSQGNTEAFF. The CDR3 region has the DNA TGTGCCACCTCACAGGGGAACACTGAAGCTTTCTTT.

This chain uses TRBV19 with TRBJ2-1; TRBD2 aligns across 14 bases. CDR3 size: 19 residues. Germline V gene data show CDR1 as LNHDA and CDR2 as SQIVND (reference sequence). The V and J ends lost 1 base and 7 bases, in that order; junction bases with no gene match: 12. For the CDR3, the DNA is TGTGCCAGTAGTATAGCTCCCGGGACTAGCGGGAGAGGTGGTAATGAGCAGTTCTTC. It yields the protein CASSIAPGTSGRGGNEQFF.

V gene TRBV28 combines with J gene TRBJ2-4; the D gene is possibly TRBD2 (6 bases). This CDR3 is 15 amino acids long. The V gene lost 4 bases and the J gene lost 1 base, with 11 bases spanning the gap. Germline V gives CDR1 MDHEN, CDR2 SYDVKM. The CDR3 sequence: CASSSGSSAKNIQYF. The CDR3 nucleotides read TGTGCCAGCAGTTCCGGGAGTTCCGCCAAAAACATTCAGTACTTC.

The chain joins TRBV6-6 to TRBJ1-5, with D perhaps TRBD1 (5 bases). This CDR3 is built from 14 residues. V was trimmed by 4 bases and J by 0 bases, leaving 7 bases between them. CDR1 is MNHNY, CDR2 SVGAGI, per germline (reference sequence). The CDR3 spells CASSLTDSNQPQHF. Here the CDR3 DNA reads TGTGCCAGCAGTTTGACAGATAGCAATCAGCCCCAGCATTTT.

The chain recombines TRBV4-2 with TRBJ1-3, with a weak D call TRBD1 (5 bases). Trimming took 4 bases from V and 2 from J, leaving 12 bases between them. This CDR3 comprises 15 residues. Germline V CDR1 and CDR2: LGHNA, YNFKEQ. CDR3 protein: CASSLPIRAGNTIYF. The DNA for the CDR3 is TGTGCCAGCAGCCTTCCCATCAGGGCTGGAAACACCATATATTTT.